These 11 T cell receptor beta chains were sequenced from one sample in a study of Graves' ophthalmopathy and Graves' hyperthyroidism (dated by TCRdb to the late 2010s). Sequencing was carried out with an Illumina HiSeq 2000. For repertoire sequencing, TCR beta CDR3 regions were amplified from RNA transcripts. HTBI primers and the Qiagen OneStep RT-PCR kit were used in a first-round RT-PCR, which was followed by a second-round multiplex PCR, size selection and purification. TCRdb handled the public reads itself, with Q25 trimming in fastp and clone calling in MiXCR, and kept productive beta chains. Each record represents a unique CDR3 protein, reported with the most common genes and DNA among its rows. The sample has over a million distinct CDR3 sequences on record, 35% to 40% of them singletons. In total, the top ten clones hold around 10% of the sample. Material for sequencing was peripheral blood or thyroid tissue (not recorded which). These TCRs come from an adult man with Graves' hyperthyroidism.

This clonotype was detected ten times or more. The rearrangement uses TRBV19 and TRBJ2-5; D is possibly TRBD2 (6 bases). The CDR3 consists of 13 residues. CDR1 is LNHDA and CDR2 is SQIVND in the germline V gene (reference sequence). V was clipped by 8 bases and J by 3 bases, with 13 bases between them. CDR3 bases: TGTGCCAGTTCCAAATCTAGCGAAGAGACCCAGTACTTC. Amino acid sequence: CASSKSSEETQYF.

The CDR3 loop is CASSSRTGFGYTF. The CDR3 DNA reads TGTGCCAGCAGTTCTCGGACAGGTTTTGGCTACACCTTC. The chain has TRBV28 and TRBJ1-2; 7 positions agree with TRBD1. Germline-derived CDR1 and CDR2 are MDHEN and SYDVKM. With V trimmed by 4 bases and J by 7 bases, 6 bases remained unmatched. The CDR3 is 13 amino acids.

The chain employs TRBV7-9 and TRBJ2-5, with D unresolved. The V end lost 5 bases, the J end lost 6 bases, and 16 bases lay between the germline ends. The CDR3 covers 14 residues. Germline V gene lookup returns CDR1 SEHNR and CDR2 FQNEAQ (reference sequence). Written as DNA, the CDR3 is TGTGCCAGCAGCGTTGTCGGGCAGGCCCAGACCCAGTACTTC. It yields the protein CASSVVGQAQTQYF.

This clonotype occurred many times. This sequence joins TRBV12-3 or TRBV12-4 and TRBJ2-2, with 8 bases aligning to TRBD1. This CDR3 is built from 14 residues. The V gene end was trimmed by 8 bases and the J gene end by 7 bases; junction bases not matched to a gene: 9. The DNA of the CDR3 is TGTGCCAGCGGCAGACAGGGGAGGAGCGGGGAGCTGTTTTTT. Protein sequence: CASGRQGRSGELFF.

On this clonotype itself: The limits of the CDR3 on the DNA are not certain, so only TCRdb's listed CDR3 is given. The chain is built from TRBV12-3 or TRBV12-4 and TRBJ2-5. Inclusive of both ends, the CDR3 amounts to 14 amino acids. The CDR3 region is CASSLFLYQETQYF.

This clonotype was counted many times. DNA for the CDR3: TGCAGTGCTGACCTTAGCGGGAGAACCTCCGAGCAGTACTTC. Translated: CSADLSGRTSEQYF. The chain has TRBV20-1 and TRBJ2-7; 9 bases are a match to TRBD2. The germline V gene has CDR1 DFQATT and CDR2 SNEGSKA (reference sequence). Losses at the gene ends were 5 bases for V and 6 bases for J; bases not matched to a gene: 11. This CDR3 contains 14 residues.

In this sample, this clonotype turned up a few times. This rearrangement joins TRBV3-2 to TRBJ2-7; TRBD1 is the table's D call and was not checked against the DNA. TRBV3-2 is a documented pseudogene. The CDR3 sequence is 17 residues long. The CDR3 DNA follows: TGTGCCAGCAGCACCGTGGACAGGACCGATTGTTCTTACGAGCAGTACTTC. Protein: CASSTVDRTDCSYEQYF.

As to this clonotype: One base away lies a much larger clone, so this may be a sequencing read error. The chain joins TRBV7-2 to TRBJ2-5, with D possibly matching TRBD2 (5 bases). Germline CDR1 is SGHTA and CDR2 is FQGNSA. This CDR3 region has 16 residues. CDR3 DNA: TGCGCCAGCGGCCAAGAAGTCCAGGCCTACCAAGAGACCCAGTACTTC. Residues: CASGQEVQAYQETQYF.

This clonotype has just a few counts. The chain links TRBV12-3 or TRBV12-4 to TRBJ2-7, with a tentative D call TRBD1 (5 bases). The CDR3 runs 15 residues. Trimming removed 4 bases from V and 3 bases from J, with 16 bases in between. The CDR3 nucleotides are TGTGCCAGCAGTTCATCCAGGGTGGGTTTCTACGAGCAGTACTTC. Translation gives CASSSSRVGFYEQYF.

At least ten counts were recorded for this clonotype. The chain carries TRBV7-8 and TRBJ2-2; 8 nucleotides line up with TRBD1. This CDR3 has 16 amino acids. J was trimmed by 7 bases and V by 5 bases; bases with no gene match: 12. Germline CDR1 reads SGHVS; CDR2 reads FQNEAQ. CDR3 sequence reads: CASSAFRGRLGGELFF. DNA for the CDR3: TGTGCCAGCAGCGCCTTCAGGGGGCGCCTGGGCGGGGAGCTGTTTTTT.

In regard to this clonotype: Given a much more abundant clone one base away, this may be a read error. This sequence joins TRBV7-2 and TRBJ1-4; unclear D gene. The CDR3 consists of 15 residues. Germline V gives CDR1 SGHTA, CDR2 FQGNSA. The CDR3 loop is CASSLGQDPREKLLF. The CDR3 DNA reads as TGTGCCAGCAGCTTAGGGCAGGACCCGAGGGAAAAACTGCTTTTT.